The 3 T cell receptor beta chains below come from one sample, sequenced in a study of T cells in Graves' hyperthyroidism and ophthalmopathy. TCR beta CDR3 sequences were amplified from RNA transcripts. The HTBI set primed first-round TCR CDR3 RT-PCR. TCRdb analysed the multiplex PCR reads with MiXCR anew, one entry per CDR3 protein. The repertoire has 250,000 to 400,000 distinct CDR3 sequences, about 13% of them found once; the top ten carry approximately 35%. The sequenced material came from blood. Receptor source: a woman aged 40 to 50 with Graves' ophthalmopathy.

This clonotype was seen at least ten times. The CDR3 DNA is TGTGCCAGCAGCCTCCTCCGAGCGGGATGGGAGACCCAGTACTTC. Translated: CASSLLRAGWETQYF. The chain carries TRBV14 and TRBJ2-5; 7 positions match TRBD2. Germline CDR1 SGHDN, CDR2 FVKESK. This CDR3 comprises 15 residues. The J segment lost 5 bases and the V segment lost 4 bases, leaving 10 bases of the junction unmatched.

This clonotype was seen repeatedly, ten times or more. This chain uses TRBV28 with TRBJ2-1, with D maybe TRBD2 (5 bases). CDR1 is MDHEN and CDR2 is SYDVKM in the germline V gene. The length of the CDR3 is 12 residues. The V end was cut by 6 bases, the J end by 5 bases, with 8 bases between. The CDR3 DNA is TGTGCCAGCAGCCTGGAGGACAATGAGCAGTTCTTC. Protein product: CASSLEDNEQFF. The full variable domain, rest sourced from reference TRBV28 and TRBJ2-1, is DVKVTQSSRYLVKRTGEKVFLECVQDMDHENMFWYRQDPGLGLRLIYFSYDVKMKEKGDIPEGYSVSREKKERFSLILESASTNQTSMYLCASSLEDNEQFFGPGTRLTVL.

This chain connects TRBV4-1 to TRBJ1-4, with D unresolved. This CDR3 region has 14 residues. Trimming cost V 0 bases and J 6 bases, with 8 bases left between them. CDR1 is MGHRA, CDR2 YSYEKL, per germline. The CDR3 region is CASSQDRSDEKLFF. The DNA of the CDR3 is TGCGCCAGCAGCCAAGATCGTTCAGATGAAAAACTGTTTTTT.